A single sample gave rise to the 17 T cell receptor beta chains below, sequenced in a study of shared clonotypes between healthy human individuals. This table comes from immunoSEQ multiplex PCR, and its TCRdb copy is limited to in-frame clones, with some not included. The sample has more than 2,000,000 clones; approximately 93% are singletons. The sample consisted of naive CD4+ T cells from PBMCs. Subset in this sample: CD45RA+ positively selected. These receptors were obtained from a man younger than 35 in good health. Some clones in this sample may be carry-over from other donors' samples.

The rearrangement links TRBV11-2 to TRBJ2-1, with TRBD2 matching 10 bases. Germline V gives CDR1 SGHAT, CDR2 FQNNGV. The CDR3 consists of 14 residues. J was trimmed by 8 bases and V by 7 bases; bases with no gene match: 8. The CDR3 DNA is TGTGCCAGCATCTCTAGCGGGAGCGGGCATGAGCAGTTCTTC. Amino acids: CASISSGSGHEQFF.

This clone was observed once. The gene calls are TRBV28 and TRBJ1-2; no firm D call. The V gene lost 4 bases and the J gene lost 5 bases, with 14 bases spanning the gap. In germline, CDR1 is MDHEN, CDR2 SYDVKM. The CDR3 has 14 amino acids. The CDR3 here is CASSSSPSPYGYTF. Here the CDR3 DNA reads TGTGCCAGCAGTTCCTCCCCCTCTCCTTATGGCTACACCTTC.

V usage is TRBV5-1 and J usage is TRBJ2-1; TRBD2 aligns across 10 bases. CDR1 and CDR2 (germline): SGHRS, YFSETQ. J lost 0 bases, V lost 6 bases, and 3 bases had no gene match. The CDR3 runs 15 residues. The CDR3 loop reads CASTSSGGSYNEQFF. As DNA, the CDR3 is TGCGCCAGCACATCTAGCGGGGGCTCCTACAATGAGCAGTTCTTC.

The chain uses TRBV9 and TRBJ2-1, with 12 bases that match TRBD1. The V and J ends lost 3 bases and 7 bases, in that order; junction bases with no gene match: 8. This CDR3 is built from 16 residues. Germline V CDR1 and CDR2: SGDLS, YYNGEE. CDR3 in amino acids: CASSATGTGGWNEQFF. Written as DNA, the CDR3 is TGTGCCAGCAGCGCTACCGGGACAGGGGGCTGGAATGAGCAGTTCTTC.

This sequence joins TRBV6-6 and TRBJ1-4; 7 bases map to TRBD1. The CDR3 length is 14 residues. Germline CDR1 MNHNY, CDR2 SVGAGI (reference sequence). V gave up 4 bases and J gave up 8 bases; unmatched junction bases: 7. CDR3 bases: TGTGCCAGCAGTTGGGGACAGAGGGGGGAAAAACTGTTTTTT. Its translation: CASSWGQRGEKLFF.

With respect to this clone: Other DNA sequences from this sample encode an identical CDR3 as well. The chain recombines TRBV2 with TRBJ2-3, with 13 bases identical to TRBD2. The CDR3 loop spans 16 amino acids. Trimming took 5 bases from V and 2 from J; bases not matched to a gene: 4. The germline CDR1 and CDR2 sequences are SNHLY and FYNNEI. The CDR3 is CASSTTSGRITDTQYF. In DNA, the CDR3 is TGTGCCAGCAGTACGACTAGCGGGAGGATCACAGATACGCAGTATTTT.

A remark on this clone: The same CDR3 arises from other DNA sequences in this sample as well. The V gene is TRBV18, the J gene TRBJ2-6; D unresolved. This CDR3 region has 15 residues. Trimming took 0 bases from V and 4 from J, leaving 7 bases between them. The germline gives CDR1 KGHSH, CDR2 LQKENI. CDR3 bases: TGTGCCAGCTCACCACCAGGGCGGGGGGCCAACGTCCTGACTTTC. Protein sequence: CASSPPGRGANVLTF.

The genes are TRBV5-4 and TRBJ2-3; 10 bases align to TRBD2. The CDR3 is 14 amino acids. The V gene end was trimmed by 5 bases and the J gene end by 1 base; junction bases not matched to a gene: 1. From germline, CDR1 is SGHNT and CDR2 YYREEE (reference sequence). Here the CDR3 reads CASRGTSGTDTQYF. In DNA form, the CDR3 reads TGTGCCAGCAGGGGGACTAGCGGCACAGATACGCAGTATTTT.

This clone has just one count. This chain connects TRBV27 to TRBJ1-5, with TRBD1 as a possible D gene (6 bases). Deletions cut 8 bases from V and 3 bases from J, with 20 bases between. From germline, CDR1 is MNHEY and CDR2 SMNVEV (reference sequence). The CDR3 is made up of 16 amino acids. CDR3 DNA: TGTGCCAGCGGGTCCTCTACAGGGCTGACCAATCAGCCCCAGCATTTT. It codes for CASGSSTGLTNQPQHF.

This chain links TRBV9 with TRBJ1-3, with D uncertain. V lost 4 bases, J lost 0 bases, and 5 bases lay in between. Germline CDR1 is SGDLS and CDR2 is YYNGEE. The CDR3 runs to 13 residues. CDR3 residues: CASSSSSGNTIYF. CDR3 bases: TGTGCCAGCAGCTCCAGCTCTGGAAACACCATATATTTT.

The V gene is TRBV29-1, the J gene TRBJ2-7, with TRBD2 matching over 9 bases. CDR3 length: 14 amino acids. Per the germline V gene, CDR1 is SQVTM and CDR2 is ANQGSEA. After removal of 4 bases from V and 4 bases from J, the junction contained 8 bases not matched to a gene. In DNA form, the CDR3 reads TGCAGCGTTGTTTTCAGCGGGAGGACATACGAGCAGTACTTC. This encodes CSVVFSGRTYEQYF.

V usage is TRBV5-1 and J usage is TRBJ1-1; weak D call: TRBD1 (5 bases). CDR1 is SGHRS, CDR2 YFSETQ, per germline. The CDR3 sequence is 16 residues long. The V gene lost 3 bases and the J gene lost 2 bases, with 17 bases spanning the gap. CDR3: CASSSAYGTLNTEAFF. The CDR3 nucleotides read TGCGCCAGCAGCTCGGCTTACGGGACGCTCAACACTGAAGCTTTCTTT.

CDR3 loop: CASSPKGFEQYF. Here the CDR3 DNA reads TGTGCCAGCAGCCCTAAGGGGTTCGAGCAGTACTTC. V is TRBV6-1 and J is TRBJ2-7, with D possibly being TRBD1 (5 bases). This CDR3 is 12 amino acids long. V dropped 6 bases and J dropped 6 bases, with 12 bases sitting between them. Germline V gene data show CDR1 as MNHNS and CDR2 as SASEGT.

V is TRBV5-1 and J is TRBJ2-5; 7 bases line up with TRBD2. Germline V gene data show CDR1 as SGHRS and CDR2 as YFSETQ. Germline trimming cut 4 bases from V and 4 bases from J; bases unmatched to any gene: 13. This CDR3 comprises 16 residues. CDR3 sequence (DNA): TGCGCCAGCAGCCCGGCCGGGCGGGAGAGGACAGAGACCCAGTACTTC. It encodes CASSPAGRERTETQYF.

The chain employs TRBV18 and TRBJ1-1; D perhaps matches TRBD1 (6 bases). This CDR3 has 15 residues. Deletions cut 6 bases from V and 1 base from J, with 15 bases between. From germline, CDR1 is KGHSH and CDR2 LQKENI. CDR3 residues: CASSLTGARNTEAFF. CDR3 sequence (DNA): TGTGCCAGCTCGTTAACGGGGGCGCGGAACACTGAAGCTTTCTTT.

A remark on this clone: This CDR3 is also generated by other DNA sequences in the sample. This chain links TRBV5-6 with TRBJ2-1; TRBD2 matches at 8 bases. The CDR3 runs to 15 residues. Germline trimming cut 0 bases from V and 7 bases from J; bases unmatched to any gene: 6. Germline V gives CDR1 SGHDT, CDR2 YYEEEE. In nucleotides, the CDR3 is TGTGCCAGCAGCTTGGCGGGGGGGCGAGGGAATGAGCAGTTCTTC. Encoded protein: CASSLAGGRGNEQFF.

The chain couples TRBV28 to TRBJ1-5; a possible D gene is TRBD1 (5 bases). V lost 4 bases and J 6 bases, leaving 13 bases between the germline ends. This CDR3 spans 14 amino acids. Germline-derived CDR1 and CDR2 are MDHEN and SYDVKM. The chain's CDR3 is CASSYTGDRQPQHF. Written as DNA, the CDR3 is TGTGCCAGCAGTTATACCGGGGACCGTCAGCCCCAGCATTTT.